In this sample, the clone carrying this T cell receptor (beta chain) turned up a few times. CDR3 length: 13 amino acids. Germline lookup yields CDR1 SEHNR and CDR2 FQNEAQ (reference sequence). V was pared by 7 bases and J by 3 bases, with 10 bases between. The sample comes from a study of blood T cell repertoires in COVID-19. The overall study: The origin of the acute and convalescent COVID-19 samples was the United States, Italy and Spain. Sample material is recorded as cDNA or gDNA derived from T cells, B-cell-depleted T cells, or PBMCs.

Per the original data handling: Scientists estimated how many nucleated cells there were by amplifying reference gene primers. Assay: immunoSEQ multiplex PCR; the TCRdb copy retains only in-frame clones and omits some. The V and J calls and clone size come from that table; D and trimming were worked out from the DNA. The table has 54,000 or so clones, roughly 91% seen once. Sequencing was done on a sample of peripheral blood. This sequence joins TRBV7-9 and TRBJ1-5; D ambiguous. This sequence originates from a man in his forties or fifties with active COVID-19. The CDR3 protein is CASNRDFNQPQHF. The CDR3 DNA reads as TGTGCCAGCAATCGAGACTTCAATCAGCCCCAGCATTTT.